What follows is one T cell receptor (beta chain) and its context. This specimen comes from a study of blood T cell repertoires in COVID-19. Study-level information: Sources were T cells, B-cell-depleted T cells, or PBMCs; the material itself was cDNA or gDNA.

The germline CDR1 and CDR2 sequences are SNHLY and FYNNEI. Deletions cut 3 bases from V and 3 bases from J, with 9 bases between. CDR3 size: 13 residues. Only in-frame clones appear in the TCRdb table, and some are missing; sequencing was by immunoSEQ multiplex PCR. The sample has around 290,000 clones; 88% are singletons. The sequenced sample consisted of PBMCs or T cells enriched from blood (not recorded which). This receptor was taken from a woman in her fifties or sixties in a cohort exposed to, infected with or recovered from COVID-19 (not recorded which). The chain couples TRBV2 to TRBJ2-7, with D unresolved. The CDR3 coding sequence is TGTGCCAGCAGTGAGAGTACTGTCTACGAGCAGTACTTC. It translates to CASSESTVYEQYF.